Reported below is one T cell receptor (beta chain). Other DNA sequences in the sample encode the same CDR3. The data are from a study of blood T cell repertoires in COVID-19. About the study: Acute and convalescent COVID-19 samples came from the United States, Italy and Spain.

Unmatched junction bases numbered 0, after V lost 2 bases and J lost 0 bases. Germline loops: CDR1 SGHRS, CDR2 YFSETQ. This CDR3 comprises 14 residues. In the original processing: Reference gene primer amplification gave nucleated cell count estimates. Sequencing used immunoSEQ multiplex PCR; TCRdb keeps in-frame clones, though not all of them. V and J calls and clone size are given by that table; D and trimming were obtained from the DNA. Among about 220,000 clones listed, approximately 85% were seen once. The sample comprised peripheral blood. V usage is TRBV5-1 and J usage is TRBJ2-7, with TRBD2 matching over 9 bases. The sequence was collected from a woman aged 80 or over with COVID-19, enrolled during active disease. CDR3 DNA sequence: TGCGCCAGCAGCTTTAGCGGGAGCTCCTACGAGCAGTACTTC. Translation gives CASSFSGSSYEQYF.